This T cell receptor beta chain was found in a study of T-cell reconstitution after alpha-beta-depleted transplantation in children (dated by TCRdb to about 2016). Broadly, across the study: Using TCR repertoire profiling, the study followed T-cell immune reconstitution in a quantitative way in children after TCRalphabeta/CD19-depleted allogeneic hematopoietic cell transplantation.

The library was obtained by PCR. The sequencing machine was an Illumina HiSeq 2500. TCR library preparation used molecular barcoding, with unique molecular identifiers applied to normalize quantification of the TCRbeta repertoire. TCRdb reanalyzed the raw reads on its own, using fastp at Q25 for trimming and MiXCR for clone calling, and kept in-frame beta chains. Rows with one shared CDR3 protein collapse into an entry with the most common genes and DNA. This sample has 350,000 to 450,000 distinct CDR3 sequences in its table, and 13% of those were observed once. The ten largest clones represent about 4% of the sample. Reading from cysteine to phenylalanine, the CDR3 counts 13 amino acids. Only CDR3 DNA remains: 39 bases, in frame from the first base. CDR1 SQVTM and CDR2 ANQGSEA are derived from the germline V gene. V is clipped by 8 bases and J by 4 bases, and the sequence between their germline boundaries is 15 bases long.

Comment on this clonotype: What this receptor recognizes is not known. Base qualities were left out, and no much larger clone turns up one base away.

The sequence came from a human donor who donated a stem cell graft to a child with Fanconi anemia. The sample was PBMCs, taken from the stem cell graft. The chain is assembled from TRBV29-1 and TRBJ2-1; a tentative D match to TRBD2 spans 6 bases. The base sequence is TGCAGCTACAACCGGGACTCTTACAATGAGCAGTTCTTC. The resulting protein is CSYNRDSYNEQFF.